The clone carrying this T cell receptor beta chain was counted between two and nine times. Its antigen is not identified. The germline V gene has CDR1 DFQATT and CDR2 SNEGSKA (reference sequence). The CDR3 consists of 15 residues. V lost 6 bases to trimming and J lost 10 bases; unmatched junction nucleotides: 11. Cultured CD4+ T cell DNA underwent sequencing with the Oncomine TCR Beta short-read assay. TCRdb re-analysed the PCR reads in MiXCR, keeping a single row per CDR3 protein. The sample comprises approximately 20,000 distinct CDR3 sequences, around 33% of which are singletons, and about 15% rests with the top ten. This entry comes from a study of vaccination and CD4 T cells after COVID-19. General study findings and limits: Looking at convalescent patients, 304 of their 307 vaccine-specific clones were spike mono-reactive.

Documented treatment: roughly 10-day PBMC culture with coronavirus spike peptide pools or control peptides (ViraFEST assay). Once peptide pools had expanded antigen-specific T cells, ViraFEST sequenced TCRs. Negative selection separated CD4+ T cells from 10-day cultures. J is TRBJ2-1 and V is TRBV20-1, with TRBD2 matching 14 bases. The receptor's source is a human donor with COVID-19. Sequencing was performed on cultured CD4+ T cells from blood. In DNA, the CDR3 is TGCAGTGCCCGTTCGACTAGCGGGGGGGCAAAAGAGCAGTTCTTC. This encodes CSARSTSGGAKEQFF.